The clone carrying this T cell receptor (beta chain) came up a few times. Its antigen is not known. The data were obtained in a study of T cell repertoires in cytomegalovirus infection. Overall study context: In the study, CMV epitopes included recently identified HLA-C-restricted and well-studied HLA-B-restricted ones. From public TCR beta signatures came an indication of both CMV infection and matching HLA type. Study observations and caveats: Accumulated public TCR beta family frequency recognized individuals carrying CMV together with the relevant HLA. HLA-C-restricted CMV-specific TCR beta clonotypes prevailed in the ex vivo response.

This CDR3 has 15 residues. Germline loops: CDR1 MNHEY, CDR2 SMNVEV (reference sequence). The V gene lost 6 bases and the J gene lost 3 bases, with 18 bases spanning the gap. Each CDR3 protein gets one entry after TCRdb re-called the reads with MiXCR. Here the sample spans about 500,000 distinct CDR3 sequences, 33% being singletons. The source of this sequence is a human donor in good health (CMV status not recorded). Some clones in this sample may be carry-over from other donors' samples. V gene TRBV27 combines with J gene TRBJ2-7, with D maybe TRBD1 (6 bases). The sample in question was cultured PBMCs, obtained from culture after CMV antigen stimulation. The CDR3 coding sequence is TGTGCCAGCAGATTACAGGGTGCGGTAGACTACGAGCAGTACTTC. Encoded protein: CASRLQGAVDYEQYF.